This T cell receptor (beta chain) originates from a study of blood T cell repertoires in COVID-19. Study-level background: Whether acute or convalescent, the COVID-19 samples came from the United States, Italy and Spain. T cells, B-cell-depleted T cells, or PBMCs provided the cDNA or gDNA that served as material.

CDR3 size: 14 residues. The germline gives CDR1 MNHEY, CDR2 SMNVEV (reference sequence). The germline V and J ends were trimmed by 5 bases and 4 bases, with 14 bases remaining between them. The repertoire was sequenced with immunoSEQ multiplex PCR; TCRdb's copy has only in-frame clones and lacks some. The sample consists of approximately 50,000 clones, just over 90% of them appearing once. V gene TRBV27 combines with J gene TRBJ2-5, with D maybe TRBD2 (5 bases). The sequenced sample consisted of peripheral blood. The receptor was isolated from a man in his 70s with acute or convalescent COVID-19. CDR3 residues: CASSPLRGRETQYF. DNA of the CDR3: TGTGCCAGCAGTCCCCTTCGAGGGAGAGAGACCCAGTACTTC.